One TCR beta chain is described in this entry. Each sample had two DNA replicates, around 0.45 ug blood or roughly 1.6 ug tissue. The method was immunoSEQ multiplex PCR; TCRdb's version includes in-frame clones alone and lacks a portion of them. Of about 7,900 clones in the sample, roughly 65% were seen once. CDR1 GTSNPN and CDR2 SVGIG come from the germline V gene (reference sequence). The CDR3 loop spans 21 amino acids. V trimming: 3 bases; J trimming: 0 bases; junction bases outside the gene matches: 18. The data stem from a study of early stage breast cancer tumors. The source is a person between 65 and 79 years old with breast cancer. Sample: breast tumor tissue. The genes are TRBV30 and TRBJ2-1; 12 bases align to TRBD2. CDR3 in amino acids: CAWSRFQLAGGERSSYNEQFF. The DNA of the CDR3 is TGTGCCTGGAGCAGGTTCCAACTAGCGGGGGGCGAGAGGAGCTCCTACAATGAGCAGTTCTTC.